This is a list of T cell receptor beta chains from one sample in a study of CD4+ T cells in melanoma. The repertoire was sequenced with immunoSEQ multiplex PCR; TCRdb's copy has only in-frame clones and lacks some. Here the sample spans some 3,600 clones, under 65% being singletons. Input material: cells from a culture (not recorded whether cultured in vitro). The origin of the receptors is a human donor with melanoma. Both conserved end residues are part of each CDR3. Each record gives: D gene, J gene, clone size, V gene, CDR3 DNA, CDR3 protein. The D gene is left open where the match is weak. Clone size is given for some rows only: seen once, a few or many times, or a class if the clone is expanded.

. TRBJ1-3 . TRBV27 TGTGCCAGCAGTTTGGGCATCTCTGGAAACACCATATATTTT CASSLGISGNTIYF
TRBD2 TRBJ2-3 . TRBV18 TGTGCCAGCTCACCGAGCGGGGGGGCCGATACGCAGTATTTT CASSPSGGADTQYF
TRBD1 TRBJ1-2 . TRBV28 TGTGCCAGCAGTGGGACAGGACTTAACTATGGCTACACCTTC CASSGTGLNYGYTF
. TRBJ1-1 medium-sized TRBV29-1 TGCAGCGTTTCAAAGGGGGGGGCAAACACTGAAGCTTTCTTT CSVSKGGANTEAFF
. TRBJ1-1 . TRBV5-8 TGTGCCAGCAGCTTGGGGGGGACGGTGAACACTGAAGCTTTCTTT CASSLGGTVNTEAFF
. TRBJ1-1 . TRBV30 TGTGCCTGGAGTACCACGGCCTCGGCTTTCTTT CAWSTTASAFF
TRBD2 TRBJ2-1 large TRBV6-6 TGTGCCAGCAGTCACGGGGGGGAGCAGTTCTTC CASSHGGEQFF
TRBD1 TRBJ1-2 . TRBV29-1 TGCAGCGTCTTGACAGGGGGCTATGGCTACACCTTC CSVLTGGYGYTF
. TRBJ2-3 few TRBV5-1 TGCGCCAGCACGGTAGTACCCAGCACAGATACGCAGTATTTT CASTVVPSTDTQYF
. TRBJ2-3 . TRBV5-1 TGCGCCAGCAGCCTATCAGCACTAAGCACAGATACGCAGTATTTT CASSLSALSTDTQYF
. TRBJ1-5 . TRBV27 TGTGCCAGCAGTTTATATCGAAGCAATCAGCCCCAGCATTTT CASSLYRSNQPQHF
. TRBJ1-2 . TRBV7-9 TGTGCCAGCAGCTCCGGGGACTCACCGAGAGGGGGCTACACCTTC CASSSGDSPRGGYTF
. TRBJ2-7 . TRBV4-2 TGTGCCAGCAGCCAAGGATCCGGGGTCTCCTACGAGCAGTACTTC CASSQGSGVSYEQYF
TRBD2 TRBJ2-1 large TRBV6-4 TGTGCCAGCAGTGGACGTAGCCTAGCGGGGGGGTACAATGAGCAGTTCTTC CASSGRSLAGGYNEQFF
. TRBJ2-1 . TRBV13 TGTGCCAGCAGACGCGCCGGGGGCAACAATGAGCAGTTCTTC CASRRAGGNNEQFF
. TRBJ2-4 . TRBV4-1 TGCGCCAGCAGCCAACCCCCAGGTAGTCTTGCCAAAAACATTCAGTACTTC CASSQPPGSLAKNIQYF